The TCR beta chain under discussion was sequenced for a study of Graves' ophthalmopathy and Graves' hyperthyroidism. Germline values: CDR1 DFQATT, CDR2 SNEGSKA (reference sequence). The CDR3 is 14 residues long. The ends were cut back, 2 bases at V and 0 bases at J, with 11 bases in the middle. This clonotype was detected ten times or more. The PBMC fraction was derived from over 9 ml of fresh peripheral blood. RNA served as the template for amplifying TCR beta CDR3 regions. Second-round multiplex PCR followed a first-round RT-PCR using HTBI primers. TCRdb re-called the multiplex PCR reads through MiXCR, storing one row per CDR3 protein. The sample lists under 250,000 distinct CDR3 sequences, less than 30% occurring once.

Material: peripheral blood. This clonotype originated in a man in his fifties with Graves' ophthalmopathy. The J gene is TRBJ2-7, the V gene TRBV20-1; TRBD2 might be the D (6 bases). The CDR3 region is CSARSLATSYEQYF. The CDR3 coding sequence is TGCAGTGCTAGATCGCTAGCGACCTCCTACGAGCAGTACTTC.